This T cell receptor (beta chain) came from a study of cytotoxic CD8 clonotypes in ibrutinib-treated CLL. Study-level background: The patients comprised approximately eleven relapsed/refractory and around 14 treatment-naive cases, approximately 18 IGHV unmutated. Samples showed on average about 280,000 productive templates and around 94,000 productive rearrangements.

Profiled with immunoSEQ multiplex PCR; TCRdb holds only in-frame clones, not every one. The sample holds some 130,000 clones, around 80% seen once. TCR beta libraries used about 2 micrograms of genomic DNA from cryopreserved PBMCs. The sequence came from a human donor with chronic lymphocytic leukemia. Sample: PBMCs, taken after 24 months of ibrutinib treatment.

CDR3 nucleotide sequence: TGTGCCAGCACATGGAGGGGGCACACAGATACGCAGTATTTT. It yields the protein CASTWRGHTDTQYF. This chain joins TRBV5-5 and TRBJ2-3, with a possible D match to TRBD1 (7 bases). The CDR3 runs to 14 residues. Germline V gene lookup returns CDR1 SGHKS and CDR2 YYEKEE (reference sequence). The V end lost 6 bases, the J end lost 2 bases, and 13 bases lay between the germline ends.